These 10 T cell receptor beta chains originate from one sample sequenced in a study of T cell responses to AZD1222 COVID-19 vaccine. Produced via immunoSEQ multiplex PCR; TCRdb's table is partial and in-frame only. Found here are 120,000 to 150,000 clones, around 90% of them singletons; the top ten hold 1.4% to 1.5%. Source: peripheral blood, taken on day 0 of AZD1222 vaccination. The receptors originated from an adult in good health.

The DNA of the CDR3 is TGTGCCACCTTAACAGGGGATGGCTACACCTTC. Translation: CATLTGDGYTF. This chain connects TRBV24-1 to TRBJ1-2, with 7 bases that match TRBD1. The CDR3 loop spans 11 amino acids. The V gene end was trimmed by 9 bases and the J gene end by 6 bases; junction bases not matched to a gene: 3. Germline CDR1 and CDR2: KGHDR and SFDVKD.

V is TRBV7-2 and J is TRBJ1-6; 9 nucleotides agree with TRBD1. The CDR3 is 15 residues long. Trimming cost V 2 bases and J 9 bases; bases outside gene matches: 5. Per germline, CDR1 SGHTA and CDR2 FQGNSA. CDR3 in amino acids: CASSLNRGRTSPLHF. The CDR3 region has the DNA TGTGCCAGCAGCTTAAACAGGGGGCGAACTTCACCCCTCCACTTT.

The chain carries TRBV9 and TRBJ2-1, with D uncertain. This CDR3 is 13 amino acids long. Germline-derived CDR1 and CDR2 are SGDLS and YYNGEE. V was clipped by 0 bases and J by 6 bases, with 7 bases between them. The CDR3 DNA reads TGTGCCAGCAGCGTAGATTCTCCCAATGAGCAGTTCTTC. Protein sequence: CASSVDSPNEQFF.

This chain connects TRBV15 to TRBJ1-6; the D is unclear. V was clipped by 6 bases and J by 8 bases, with 11 bases between them. Per germline, CDR1 LNHNV and CDR2 YYDKDF (reference sequence). This CDR3 is built from 13 residues. The CDR3, as DNA: TGTGCCACCAGACCAGCCGATTATTCACCCCTCCACTTT. Protein sequence: CATRPADYSPLHF. Complete variable domain (other parts from reference TRBV15 and TRBJ1-6): DAMVIQNPRYQVTQFGKPVTLSCSQTLNHNVMYWYQQKSSQAPKLLFHYYDKDFNNEADTPDNFQSRRPNTSFCFLDIRSPGLGDTAMYLCATRPADYSPLHFGNGTRLTVT.

The rearrangement links TRBV18 to TRBJ1-1; D call uncertain. Per the germline V gene, CDR1 is KGHSH and CDR2 is LQKENI. The CDR3 spans 14 residues. Trimming pared 1 base from V and 4 bases from J, leaving 10 bases between. The chain's CDR3 is CASSPRERGTEAFF. The CDR3 DNA follows: TGTGCCAGCTCACCACGGGAACGGGGCACTGAAGCTTTCTTT.

The V call is TRBV7-6, the J call TRBJ1-4; tentative D call: TRBD1 (6 bases). Trimming took 5 bases from V and 0 from J, leaving 13 bases between them. This CDR3 has 16 amino acids. Germline V gives CDR1 SGHVS, CDR2 FNYEAQ. The CDR3 DNA reads as TGTGCCAGCAGCCCAGGGGTTGCTGCAACTAATGAAAAACTGTTTTTT. The encoded protein is CASSPGVAATNEKLFF. The full variable domain, its missing parts supplied by reference TRBV7-6 and TRBJ1-4, is GAGVSQSPRYKVTKRGQDVALRCDPISGHVSLYWYRQALGQGPEFLTYFNYEAQQDKSGLPNDRFSAERPEGSISTLTIQRTEQRDSAMYRCASSPGVAATNEKLFFGSGTQLSVL.

This chain links TRBV19 with TRBJ1-4; TRBD1 matches at 8 bases. The V and J ends lost 5 bases and 8 bases, in that order; junction bases with no gene match: 7. This CDR3 spans 14 amino acids. Germline CDR1 and CDR2: LNHDA and SQIVND (reference sequence). CDR3 loop: CASSVGQGKEKLFF. For the CDR3, the DNA is TGTGCCAGTAGTGTAGGACAGGGAAAGGAAAAACTGTTTTTT.

The chain combines TRBV7-3 with TRBJ2-1, with D possibly matching TRBD2 (5 bases). Trimming took off 2 bases at V and 0 bases at J, with 11 bases between the two ends. This CDR3 is built from 16 residues. The germline gives CDR1 SGHTA, CDR2 FQGTGA. In nucleotides, the CDR3 is TGTGCCAGCAGCTTAGCAAGCGGAAGCTCCTACAATGAGCAGTTCTTC. Residues: CASSLASGSSYNEQFF. Using reference TRBV7-3 and TRBJ2-1 for the parts outside the CDR3, the full variable domain is GAGVSQTPSNKVTEKGKYVELRCDPISGHTALYWYRQSLGQGPEFLIYFQGTGAADDSGLPNDRFFAVRPEGSVSTLKIQRTERGDSAVYLCASSLASGSSYNEQFFGPGTRLTVL.

The chain combines TRBV5-3 with TRBJ1-6; TRBD1 agrees at 9 bases. TRBV5-3 is designated an ORF whose function remains uncertain. The CDR3 length is 15 residues. J gave up 7 bases and V 4 bases, and 6 bases lay outside the gene matches. In nucleotides, the CDR3 is TGTGCCAGAAGCCCCCGGACAGGGGTCAATTCACCCCTCCACTTT. Its protein product is CARSPRTGVNSPLHF.

The genes are TRBV19 and TRBJ1-1; tentative D call: TRBD1 (6 bases). The germline V gene encodes CDR1 LNHDA and CDR2 SQIVND (reference sequence). V lost 5 bases and J 0 bases, leaving 22 bases between the germline ends. The CDR3 covers 18 residues. CDR3 nucleotides: TGTGCCAGTAGTCTCCAGGGACACCTCGGCAAAGTGAACACTGAAGCTTTCTTT. This translates into CASSLQGHLGKVNTEAFF.